This TCR beta chain was sequenced for a study of beta chain features in type 1 diabetes (dated by TCRdb to between 2017 and 2018). Broadly, across the study: Mean age, gender distribution, total cell number and subset yield were not different between patients and healthy donors. A total of around 110,000,000 sorted cells were examined across all samples, and RNA yield correlated strongly with the number of cells per subset. The study compared the TCRB repertoires of sorted circulating CD4+ T cell subsets in recently diagnosed type 1 diabetes patients with those in matched healthy donors. Whereas all 30 or so donors provided naive and central memory subsets, regulatory and stem cell-like memory subsets were isolated from just 8 patients and about 8 healthy donors.

CDR3 length: 13 amino acids, cysteine to phenylalanine. Just CDR3 DNA is preserved here, 39 bases in frame from base 1. For CDR1 and CDR2, the germline V gene lists SGHRS and YFSETQ. V and J lose 3 bases and 6 bases, and a span of 13 bases separates them. The full study reports these points: Type 1 diabetes patients showed a moderate but significant shortening of TCRB CDR3 length in all four CD4+ subsets. Because cDNA rather than genomic DNA was sequenced, highly expressing activated cells could have been over-represented, although no difference in activation and CD3 levels was found between groups. Fewer insertions and more nucleotide deletions at VDJ recombination sites were observed in patients with type 1 diabetes, implying thymic rearrangement abnormalities. Shorter templates might have been favored by PCR, but patient and control samples were amplified and corrected together, so both groups would have been affected equally by any skew. Because small numbers of individuals were included in the HLA sub-analyses, any influence of HLA type on TCRB rearrangement was left unresolved. Naive, central memory and regulatory TCRB repertoires appeared more similar among patients than among healthy donors.

For this clone: Its antigen is still unknown. No quality values exist for individual bases; no much larger clone is one base distant.

All of the isolated RNA was reverse transcribed with the High Capacity cDNA Reverse Transcription Kit, so expressed TCRB transcripts were sequenced. Naive, central memory and regulatory T cell samples underwent deep immunoSEQ sequencing, averaging around 4 million total reads per sample. After sorted cells were lysed in RLT buffer, RNA was extracted with DNase-treated RNeasy Micro or Mini kits, with the choice depending on cell number. Each cell subset was processed on its own to prevent cross-contamination, while patient and healthy donor samples were processed together. The immunoSEQ multiplex PCR was used to amplify TCRB sequences from cDNA, yielding 87-bp fragments that span the CDR3 region. Amplicons were sequenced on the Illumina HiSeq platform. As for the original processing: PCR bias was computationally corrected using synthetic template baselines, reads within Hamming distance 2 were collapsed, and singletons that could not be merged were discarded. Reads were aligned against IMGT so that V, D and J genes, CDR3 length and insertions or deletions at six rearrangement sites could be assigned. Within each subset, clonotype counts were normalized to the number of sorted cells before true diversity and Gini coefficients were calculated with the tcR R package. Repertoire sharing was quantified using the overlap coefficient calculated on TCRB nucleotide sequences. As a proxy for the pre-selection repertoire, out-of-frame TCRB sequences from naive cells were analyzed. As stored in TCRdb, this immuneACCESS dataset retains in-frame rearrangements with V and J assigned. A fraction of the clones does not appear; measured against another copy, unresolved V genes explain less than half of the discrepancy, and the remainder lacks a known reason. The D gene and trimming were derived from the DNA, and the V and J assignments and clone size from that table. The sample table shows roughly 350,000 clones, and 8% to 13% are seen once. 0.015% to 0.02% of the sample lies in the top ten.

Each donor gave one peripheral blood draw, averaging roughly 0.11 L, which was collected into heparinised tubes. A BD FACSAria II was used to sort naive, central memory, regulatory and stem cell-like memory CD4+ T cells with a panel that included CD45RO, CCR7, CD25, CD127, CD95 and CD27. A purity above 98% was achieved for all sorted populations. Right away, PBMCs were isolated by Lymphoprep density gradient centrifugation and were stained directly, with no culture step. To minimize batch effects, samples were stained and sorted in pairs, one healthy donor with one patient per experiment. This TCR was sampled from a woman younger than 45 in good health. The chain is made from TRBV5-1 and TRBJ2-7; no D gene can be assigned with confidence. Source material: naive CD4+ T cells from blood. Sample cell subset or site, as interpreted from the label and publication: true naive CD4+ T cells. The nucleotide sequence reads TGCGCCAGCAGCTCCCACCCGGAGACCGAGCAGTACTTC. This translates into CASSSHPETEQYF.